This T cell receptor (beta chain) was sequenced during a study of T cells in localized non-small cell lung cancer. Study-level points and caveats: Of the tissues analyzed, uninvolved adjacent lung showed maximal T cell clonality, greater than tumor. Adjacent lung held a median roughly 50 of the top 100 tumor clones.

The repertoire was sequenced with immunoSEQ multiplex PCR; TCRdb's copy has only in-frame clones and lacks some. The sample carries tens of thousands of clones, 75% to 85% recorded once. Germline lookup yields CDR1 MNHNS and CDR2 SASEGT. The CDR3 extends over 15 amino acids. V dropped 6 bases and J dropped 0 bases, with 12 bases sitting between them. Points on this clone: Antigen: not known.

This chain connects TRBV6-1 to TRBJ1-5; D might be TRBD1 (5 bases). This TCR came from a woman aged 40 to 75 with stage II squamous cell lung carcinoma. The sample consisted of PBMCs, taken before any cancer treatment. CDR3 sequence reads: CASSPTVHSNQPQHF. DNA for the CDR3: TGTGCCAGCAGCCCGACAGTGCATAGCAATCAGCCCCAGCATTTT.